A selection of T cell receptor beta chains follows, all from one sample in a study of shared clonotypes between healthy human individuals. Libraries were prepared by immunoSEQ multiplex PCR; TCRdb keeps only in-frame clonotypes and omits some of them. Of about 2 million clones in the sample, about 95% are singletons; the top ten hold roughly 1%. Specimen: naive CD8+ T cells sorted from blood. The receptors derive from a man between 18 and 29 years old in good health. CDR3s include the opening cysteine and the closing phenylalanine or tryptophan. Each record gives: D gene, clone size, V gene, J gene, CDR3 protein, CDR3 DNA. A D gene is named only where the DNA matches it firmly. Some rows mark clone size as missing; the rest say once, few, many or name a class of expanded clone.

NA	NA	TRBV19	TRBJ1-2	CASSFADLYGYTF	TGTGCCAGTAGTTTCGCCGACCTCTATGGCTACACCTTC
NA	NA	TRBV27	TRBJ2-7	CASSLFSGTINTGEQYF	TGTGCCAGCAGTTTATTCAGCGGGACAATAAATACGGGGGAGCAGTACTTC
NA	NA	TRBV27	TRBJ2-7	CASRSLGPPIYEQYF	TGTGCCAGCAGATCCCTCGGGCCCCCGATCTACGAGCAGTACTTC
TRBD1	NA	TRBV7-9	TRBJ1-2	CASSLGTGGDGYTF	TGTGCCAGCAGCTTGGGGACAGGGGGCGATGGCTACACCTTC
TRBD2	NA	TRBV2	TRBJ2-1	CASSEVTSGDNEQFF	TGTGCCAGCAGCGAGGTTACTAGCGGGGACAATGAGCAGTTCTTC
TRBD2	NA	TRBV9	TRBJ2-3	CASSLSGVSTDTQYF	TGTGCCAGCAGCCTTAGCGGGGTTAGCACAGATACGCAGTATTTT
NA	NA	TRBV4-1	TRBJ2-7	CASSQDRWAASYEQYF	TGCGCCAGCAGCCAAGATAGATGGGCAGCCTCCTACGAGCAGTACTTC
TRBD2	NA	TRBV5-8	TRBJ2-7	CASSQDEGEGSYEQYF	TGTGCCAGCAGCCAGGACGAAGGGGAGGGCTCCTACGAGCAGTACTTC
NA	NA	TRBV15	TRBJ2-2	CATSAGAGELFF	TGTGCCACCTCGGCAGGGGCCGGGGAGCTGTTTTTT
NA	NA	TRBV10-3	TRBJ1-1	CAISESADQAFF	TGTGCCATCAGTGAGTCAGCAGACCAAGCTTTCTTT
TRBD2	NA	TRBV13	TRBJ2-1	CASSLEGLAGIYNEQFF	TGTGCCAGCAGCTTAGAGGGACTAGCGGGAATCTACAATGAGCAGTTCTTC
TRBD1	NA	TRBV6-1	TRBJ2-7	CASSERRTGGLPYEQYF	TGTGCCAGCAGTGAACGCCGAACAGGGGGCCTCCCCTACGAGCAGTACTTC
NA	NA	TRBV9	TRBJ1-1	CASSPRQSTEAFF	TGTGCCAGCAGCCCGCGACAGAGCACTGAAGCTTTCTTT
NA	NA	TRBV27	TRBJ1-5	CASSLNQLSNQPQHF	TGTGCCAGCAGTTTGAACCAATTAAGCAATCAGCCCCAGCATTTT
TRBD2	NA	TRBV9	TRBJ2-3	CASSIISGSLTDTQYF	TGTGCCAGCAGCATCATTAGCGGGAGCTTGACAGATACGCAGTATTTT
NA	once	TRBV4-3	TRBJ1-2	CASSQGQGSHNYGYTF	TGCGCCAGCAGCCAGGGCCAGGGGAGCCATAACTATGGCTACACCTTC
NA	NA	TRBV19	TRBJ1-1	CASSLTANTEAFF	TGTGCCAGTAGCCTTACAGCGAACACTGAAGCTTTCTTT
NA	NA	TRBV5-4	TRBJ1-4	CASSQRSPAIEKLFF	TGTGCCAGCAGCCAACGGTCGCCCGCAATCGAAAAACTGTTTTTT
NA	NA	TRBV5-6	TRBJ2-6	CASSLAGAGANVLTF	TGTGCCAGCAGCTTGGCAGGGGCTGGGGCCAACGTCCTGACTTTC
TRBD2	NA	TRBV11-2	TRBJ2-1	CASSLHSSGGDNEQFF	TGTGCCAGCAGCCTACACTCTAGCGGGGGGGACAATGAGCAGTTCTTC
TRBD1	NA	TRBV9	TRBJ2-7	CASSPGTGGEQYF	TGTGCCAGCAGCCCCGGGACAGGGGGGGAGCAGTACTTC
TRBD2	NA	TRBV13	TRBJ2-2	CASSVGLAGAGELFF	TGTGCCAGCAGCGTCGGTCTAGCGGGGGCCGGGGAGCTGTTTTTT
NA	NA	TRBV4-3	TRBJ1-1	CASSQEQGWDTEAFF	TGCGCCAGCAGCCAAGAACAGGGATGGGACACTGAAGCTTTCTTT
NA	NA	TRBV7-3	TRBJ2-5	CASSLRGLYEGQETQYF	TGTGCCAGCAGCTTACGGGGACTTTACGAGGGGCAAGAGACCCAGTACTTC
TRBD1	NA	TRBV11-2	TRBJ2-6	CASSPGTGNSGANVLTF	TGTGCCAGCAGCCCAGGGACAGGTAACTCTGGGGCCAACGTCCTGACTTTC
NA	NA	TRBV13	TRBJ2-7	CASSLGSALAATF	TGTGCCAGCAGCTTGGGATCCGCCCTGGCGGCTACTTTC
NA	once	TRBV27	TRBJ2-7	CASSFRAPYEQYF	TGTGCCAGCAGTTTTCGCGCCCCCTACGAGCAGTACTTC
TRBD2	NA	TRBV28	TRBJ2-3	CASSSKRGGDWFGTDTQYF	TGTGCCAGCAGTTCCAAGCGGGGGGGCGATTGGTTTGGGACAGATACGCAGTATTTT
TRBD2	NA	TRBV30	TRBJ2-7	CAWITLPLAVTSSYEQYF	TGTGCCTGGATCACCTTGCCCCTAGCGGTGACTAGCTCCTACGAGCAGTACTTC
NA	NA	TRBV28	TRBJ2-3	CASSGTLRGDTQYF	TGTGCCAGCAGTGGGACACTGAGGGGAGATACGCAGTATTTT
NA	NA	TRBV15	TRBJ1-5	CATSRGESNQPQHF	TGTGCCACCAGCAGGGGGGAAAGCAATCAGCCCCAGCATTTT
NA	NA	TRBV5-1	TRBJ2-5	CASSLAVLMGETQYF	TGCGCCAGCAGCTTGGCGGTTCTGATGGGGGAGACCCAGTACTTC
NA	NA	TRBV5-8	TRBJ2-7	CASSSEANYEQYF	TGTGCCAGCAGCTCGGAAGCTAACTACGAGCAGTACTTC
TRBD1	NA	TRBV10-3	TRBJ2-7	CATIPTGYGEQYF	TGTGCCACGATACCGACAGGGTATGGCGAGCAGTACTTC
NA	NA	TRBV6-5	TRBJ1-2	CASSYSIQGRDGYTF	TGTGCCAGCAGTTACTCGATTCAGGGACGAGATGGCTACACCTTC
NA	NA	TRBV5-4	TRBJ1-3	CASSLDRVVSGNTIYF	TGTGCCAGCAGCTTGGACAGGGTGGTATCTGGAAACACCATATATTTT
NA	NA	TRBV2	TRBJ1-2	CASSGDEDGYTF	TGTGCCAGCAGTGGGGACGAAGATGGCTACACCTTC
NA	NA	TRBV18	TRBJ2-7	CASLGTDEPHEQYF	TGTGCCAGCTTGGGGACCGACGAGCCCCACGAGCAGTACTTC
NA	NA	TRBV5-4	TRBJ2-1	CASSLGLSGTGNEQFF	TGTGCCAGCAGCTTGGGCCTTAGCGGGACAGGGAATGAGCAGTTCTTC
NA	NA	TRBV4-1	TRBJ1-6	CASSQERLNSPLHF	TGCGCCAGCAGCCAAGAACGGCTTAATTCACCCCTCCACTTT
NA	NA	TRBV5-8	TRBJ2-5	CASSLWTEETQYF	TGTGCCAGCAGCTTGTGGACAGAAGAGACCCAGTACTTC